These T cell receptor beta chains were read from a single sample in a study of PD-L1 blockade in urothelial cancer. Libraries were prepared by immunoSEQ multiplex PCR; TCRdb keeps only in-frame clonotypes and omits some of them. The table has roughly 40,000 clones, about nine tenths seen once. The sample was PBMCs, taken around atezolizumab (anti-PD-L1) treatment. The receptors stem from a woman aged 60-75 years with urothelial cancer. Both conserved end residues are trimmed from each CDR3.

V gene	CDR3 protein
TRBV2	ASSESGGYNQPQH
TRBV5-1	ASSLDSGANYGYT
TRBV10-1	ASSGTSGREETQY
TRBV5-4	ASSLASGPYTDTQY
TRBV6-5	ASRQRGGSSFGYT
TRBV7-3	ASAGLAGAYEQY
TRBV7-2	ASSSRATGVSYEQY
TRBV5-1	ASSFGDVPYEQY
TRBV7-9	ASSLGGVSEQY
TRBV27	ASSFLHDTSNTGELF
TRBV10-2	ASSESNSGIGYEQY
TRBV11-2	ASSLQIMNTEAF
TRBV28	ASSSKSLPVLSSYNEQF
TRBV19	ASSKQGLPTDTQY
TRBV7-8	ASSLPRRLREGTNAYEQY
TRBV21-1	ASSLGAGSNQPQH
TRBV11-3	ASSLLAGHSYEQF
TRBV7-9	ASSSLRESSYNEQF
TRBV7-2	ASSLGRQGGTDTQY
TRBV28	ASSLDRNYEQY
TRBV6-1	ASSELGGHASYEQY
TRBV2	ASSGFGPDTQY